The 18 T cell receptor beta chains below all came from one sample that was sequenced in a study of B cell selection in AIRE deficiency (dated by TCRdb to between 2017 and 2020). Libraries were made using the immunoSEQ multiplex PCR assay. TCRdb's version of the immuneACCESS table is confined to in-frame rearrangements and falls short of the full clone set. An unresolved V gene accounts for under half of the shortfall where checked; the remainder is of unknown origin. For this sample there are 20,000 to 25,000 clones; 80% to 95% appear just once. Approximately 1.5% of the sample comes from the top ten. CD4+CD25hiCD127low/negative cells were sorted as the regulatory T cell population. Specimen: CD4+CD25+ Tregs sorted from PBMCs. The receptors were sampled from a human donor in good health.

This chain joins TRBV15 and TRBJ2-5, with TRBD2 as a possible D gene (6 bases). The V gene lost 0 bases and the J gene lost 4 bases, with 15 bases spanning the gap. The length of the CDR3 is 16 residues. CDR1 LNHNV and CDR2 YYDKDF come from the germline V gene (reference sequence). CDR3 DNA: TGTGCCACCAGCAGAGATCCTCTGACTAGTAGAGAGACCCAGTACTTC. Translation: CATSRDPLTSRETQYF.

This chain uses TRBV15 with TRBJ2-5, with D possibly TRBD2 on 5 matching bases. The germline V gene encodes CDR1 LNHNV and CDR2 YYDKDF (reference sequence). The CDR3 runs to 14 residues. V lost 4 bases and J 4 bases, leaving 13 bases between the germline ends. The CDR3, as DNA: TGTGCCACCAGCACCTATGGGAGTGCAGAGACCCAGTACTTC. Translating it yields CATSTYGSAETQYF. Full variable domain (remainder filled in from reference TRBV15 and TRBJ2-5): DAMVIQNPRYQVTQFGKPVTLSCSQTLNHNVMYWYQQKSSQAPKLLFHYYDKDFNNEADTPDNFQSRRPNTSFCFLDIRSPGLGDTAMYLCATSTYGSAETQYFGPGTRLLVL.

This chain connects TRBV6-5 to TRBJ2-1, with D possibly TRBD2 on 6 matching bases. CDR1 is MNHEY and CDR2 is SVGAGI in the germline V gene. V was pared by 6 bases and J by 4 bases, with 16 bases between. The CDR3 totals 15 residues. This CDR3 is CASSFLTRGYNEQFF. CDR3 nucleotides: TGTGCCAGCAGCTTCCTTACCCGGGGGTACAATGAGCAGTTCTTC.

The chain is built from TRBV9 and TRBJ2-5, with D unresolved. Germline V lookup: CDR1 SGDLS, CDR2 YYNGEE. This CDR3 region has 13 residues. V was shortened by 0 bases and J by 7 bases, with 10 bases between the two germline ends. Written as DNA, the CDR3 is TGTGCCAGCAGCGTAGTAGGTGTTGGGACCCAGTACTTC. Its translation: CASSVVGVGTQYF.

V gene TRBV4-2 combines with J gene TRBJ1-1; D call uncertain. CDR3 size: 15 residues. Germline V gene lookup returns CDR1 LGHNA and CDR2 YNFKEQ. The germline V and J ends were trimmed by 1 base and 0 bases, with 9 bases remaining between them. CDR3 sequence reads: CASSQVATVNTEAFF. The CDR3 nucleotides are TGTGCCAGCAGCCAAGTGGCCACAGTGAACACTGAAGCTTTCTTT.

The CDR3 is CASRTGGRETQYF. The CDR3 DNA follows: TGTGCCAGCAGAACTGGGGGTCGAGAGACCCAGTACTTC. The chain links TRBV7-2 to TRBJ2-5; either TRBD1 or TRBD2 may fit D (5 bases each). In germline, CDR1 is SGHTA, CDR2 FQGNSA. Between the trimmed V and J ends, which lost 6 bases and 4 bases, there was a span of 12 bases. The CDR3 runs to 13 residues.

This clone was seen once. The V call is TRBV6-6, the J call TRBJ1-3; the D gene is possibly TRBD1 (6 bases). This CDR3 is 15 amino acids long. Trimming cost V 3 bases and J 4 bases, with 13 bases left between them. CDR1 is MNHNY and CDR2 is SVGAGI in the germline V gene (reference sequence). The CDR3 coding sequence is TGTGCCAGCAGTTATAACAGGGTACCCGGAAACACCATATATTTT. This translates into CASSYNRVPGNTIYF.

This clone appeared a single time. The rearrangement links TRBV18 to TRBJ2-7; TRBD1 matches at 9 bases. The germline V gene has CDR1 KGHSH and CDR2 LQKENI. The length of the CDR3 is 15 residues. With 3 bases clipped from V and 7 bases from J, the junction kept 10 bases outside the gene matches. The CDR3 DNA follows: TGTGCCAGCTCACCCCCGGGACAGGGCTCTCGGGAGCAGTACTTC. This sequence encodes CASSPPGQGSREQYF.

The chain carries TRBV5-6 and TRBJ2-7; tentatively, D is TRBD1 or TRBD2 (5 bases each). V gave up 3 bases and J gave up 3 bases, with 19 bases separating them. The CDR3 has 16 residues. Germline V gives CDR1 SGHDT, CDR2 YYEEEE. The CDR3 DNA follows: TGTGCCAGCAGCTGGGGGATCGGACTGAACGACTACGAGCAGTACTTC. This gives the protein CASSWGIGLNDYEQYF.

This clone showed up just once. The V gene is TRBV2, the J gene TRBJ1-1, with D perhaps matching TRBD1 (5 bases). Looked up from germline, CDR1 is SNHLY and CDR2 is FYNNEI. The CDR3 length is 16 residues. V lost 1 base and J 0 bases, leaving 12 bases between the germline ends. Here the CDR3 reads CASSEGGGFMNTEAFF. DNA for the CDR3: TGTGCCAGCAGTGAAGGGGGGGGGTTCATGAACACTGAAGCTTTCTTT.

The rearrangement joins TRBV5-1 to TRBJ1-2; D call uncertain. The V end was cut by 2 bases, the J end by 0 bases, with 2 bases between. CDR1 and CDR2 from the germline V gene are SGHRS and YFSETQ. The CDR3 contains 12 residues. The CDR3 loop reads CASSLANYGYTF. DNA for the CDR3: TGCGCCAGCAGCTTAGCTAACTATGGCTACACCTTC.

The rearrangement joins TRBV6-1 to TRBJ1-5, with D possibly being TRBD1 (6 bases). Trimming pared 5 bases from V and 7 bases from J, leaving 18 bases between. CDR1 is MNHNS and CDR2 is SASEGT in the germline V gene. The CDR3 length is 15 residues. CDR3 DNA: TGTGCCAGCAGTATCGGGACAAAGGGAACGCAGCCCCAGCATTTT. Residues: CASSIGTKGTQPQHF.

The genes are TRBV6-6 and TRBJ1-2; 7 nucleotides align to TRBD1. Per germline, CDR1 MNHNY and CDR2 SVGAGI (reference sequence). The CDR3 covers 15 residues. Trimming took 6 bases from V and 6 from J; bases not matched to a gene: 13. CDR3 sequence: CASSPYERGRDGYTF. For the CDR3, the DNA is TGTGCCAGCAGCCCTTACGAAAGGGGGCGTGATGGCTACACCTTC.

This chain joins TRBV27 and TRBJ1-5, with TRBD1 matching over 7 bases. Germline values: CDR1 MNHEY, CDR2 SMNVEV (reference sequence). J lost 4 bases, V lost 0 bases, and 9 bases had no gene match. CDR3 size: 17 residues. Written as DNA, the CDR3 is TGTGCCAGCAGTTTATCGGGGTGGAGGGGGCGTAATCAGCCCCAGCATTTT. It codes for CASSLSGWRGRNQPQHF.

V and J are TRBV18 and TRBJ1-3; D uncertain. With 1 base removed from V and 0 bases from J, the gap between germline ends came to 10 bases. Germline assignment: CDR1 KGHSH and CDR2 LQKENI. The CDR3 extends over 16 amino acids. The CDR3 DNA sequence: TGTGCCAGCTCACCACTCCAGGACCTCTCTGGAAACACCATATATTTT. Translated, it gives CASSPLQDLSGNTIYF.

This chain links TRBV5-5 with TRBJ1-6; D unresolved. Germline V gene lookup returns CDR1 SGHKS and CDR2 YYEKEE (reference sequence). The V and J ends lost 4 bases and 3 bases respectively, with 11 bases between them. The CDR3 spans 15 residues. The CDR3 region is CASSRAVGYNSPLHF. Written as DNA, the CDR3 is TGTGCCAGCAGCAGAGCGGTGGGCTATAATTCACCCCTCCACTTT.

This chain links TRBV6-5 with TRBJ2-7; D is unclear. Germline assignment: CDR1 MNHEY and CDR2 SVGAGI. Trimming took off 2 bases at V and 3 bases at J, with 11 bases between the two ends. The CDR3 has 14 residues. The CDR3 nucleotides are TGTGCCAGCAGTTACGTCGCTGGGAACTACGAGCAGTACTTC. Its translation: CASSYVAGNYEQYF.

The V gene is TRBV7-8, the J gene TRBJ2-7, with TRBD2 as a possible D gene (5 bases). From germline, CDR1 is SGHVS and CDR2 FQNEAQ. The CDR3 loop spans 15 amino acids. The V end was cut by 1 base, the J end by 2 bases, with 12 bases between. The DNA of the CDR3 is TGTGCCAGCAGCTTAGAGGTGGGAGTCCCCTACGAGCAGTACTTC. Protein sequence: CASSLEVGVPYEQYF.